This T cell receptor (beta chain) was sequenced for a study of shared clonotypes between healthy human individuals. Study summary: Three CD4 naive, three CD4 memory, two CD8 naive and one CD8 memory plate were used per donor.

Study outcomes and limitations: For naive CD4 cells, roughly 4.8% of clonotypes were shared across a few donors. What rarefaction showed was incomplete sorted-subset sequencing despite large depth.

A note on this clone: Its specificity is unknown.

Data came from immunoSEQ multiplex PCR; TCRdb stores just in-frame clones and leaves some out. The table records 1,400,000 or so clones, approximately 98.5% of them present only once. Donors were Caucasian adults residing in Nashville, Tennessee, USA. Germline V gene sequence: CDR1 SGHVS, CDR2 FNYEAQ. CDR3 length: 18 amino acids. V lost 6 bases to trimming and J lost 6 bases; unmatched junction nucleotides: 12. What was sequenced was naive CD4+ T cells sorted from blood. Stated subset: CD45RA+ positively selected. V gene TRBV7-6 combines with J gene TRBJ2-2; TRBD2 matches 14 bases. The receptor was derived from a man in his thirties or forties in good health. The DNA of the CDR3 is TGTGCCAGCAGGAAACGGACTAGCGGGAGGTTGGAAGCCGGGGAGCTGTTTTTT. Amino acid sequence: CASRKRTSGRLEAGELFF.